The subject of this entry is one T cell receptor (beta chain). These data originate in a study of blood T cell repertoires in COVID-19. For the study at large: Sites in the United States, Italy and Spain provided acute and convalescent COVID-19 samples. PBMCs, B-cell-depleted T cells, or T cells were the source of the cDNA or gDNA that made up the material.

The CDR3 runs to 13 residues. In germline, CDR1 is SGHAT, CDR2 FQDESV (reference sequence). Trimming shortened V by 10 bases and J by 5 bases, and 15 bases separated the two germline ends. Under the authors' procedure: By means of reference gene primer amplification, nucleated cell counts were estimated. Assay: immunoSEQ multiplex PCR; the TCRdb copy retains only in-frame clones and omits some. The V and J calls and clone size were taken over from that table, and D and trimming were inferred from the DNA. The sample yields about 270,000 clones, approximately 85% seen once. The receptor's source is a woman in her 70s with acute or convalescent COVID-19. Material: peripheral blood. The V gene is TRBV11-1, the J gene TRBJ2-1, with D perhaps matching TRBD1 (6 bases). CDR3 protein: CAITGTTNNEQFF. CDR3 bases: TGTGCCATCACCGGGACAACCAACAATGAGCAGTTCTTC.